This TCR beta chain derives from a study of blood T cell repertoires in COVID-19 (TCRdb year 2020). General notes on the study: The collaborator samples originated in the United States, Italy and Spain and spanned the acute and convalescent phases of COVID-19. The prospective study material was composed of cDNA or gDNA derived from T cells, B-cell-depleted T cells, or PBMCs. Deeply sampled blood TCRbeta repertoires from subjects exposed to, actively infected with, or recovered from COVID-19 were included in the dataset. A freely available public database, intended as a resource for researchers studying the immune response to SARS-CoV-2, is where the repertoires were released. Samples were obtained from the ongoing ImmuneRACE study (first 160 participants) and from over 1,000 subjects provided by 6 global collaborators. Sample metadata almost always included a de-identified subject ID, COVID-19 status, age in years and sex. HLA class I and class II types, where available, came from metadata supplied by the sample provider rather than from assay-based typing.

Enrolling through a virtual design, the prospective study's participants ranged in age from about 18 to 89 years and lived across 24 United States geographic areas. To assign participants to cohorts, the prospective study relied on clinical history that participants themselves reported in a screening survey and a study questionnaire. Recovered participants in ImmuneRACE Cohort 3 were defined as having two consecutive negative NP/OP PCR tests, clearance from a healthcare professional, or resolution of symptoms. Mobile phlebotomists in the prospective study collected whole blood, serum and a nasopharyngeal or oropharyngeal swab from every participant. Participants in the prospective study had the option to provide additional blood draws and questionnaires over a roughly 2-month period. Before DNA extraction, blood samples from the prospective study were shipped at room temperature or frozen. The germline ends are 8 bases apart after V is trimmed by 4 bases and J by 6 bases. Reading from cysteine to phenylalanine, the CDR3 counts 12 amino acids. Only the CDR3 DNA stays, 36 bases, in frame from base 1.

The immunoSEQ Assay, a bias-controlled multiplex PCR, was used to amplify TCRbeta CDR3 regions from genomic DNA. The authors' analysis ran thus. The number of nucleated cells in each sample was estimated from the amplification of reference gene primers within the assay. To quantify the absolute abundance of each unique TCRbeta CDR3 rearrangement, sequence reads were collapsed and filtered. For each sample, productive Simpson clonality was calculated by taking the square root of Simpson's diversity index across productive rearrangements. TCRdb re-hosts the immuneACCESS table, in-frame sequences only. Its copies lack some clones; in the studies checked, an unresolved V gene accounts for under half of them, and the cause for the rest is not known. D and trimming were read from the DNA, whereas the V and J calls and clone size are those reported in that table. The sample table shows 240,000 or so clones, and 86% are seen once. The ten largest make up more than 2% of the sample.

This clone has just one count. Its specific antigen is unknown. Base qualities are not recorded, but no much larger clone differs from it by a single base. Broad study findings and their caveats: The amount of clinical and demographic metadata varied by source and participant and was provided uncurated.

The TCR sequence derives from a woman in her fifties or sixties who had recovered from COVID-19. Sequenced material: PBMCs or T cells enriched from blood (not recorded which). The chain is encoded by TRBV12-3 or TRBV12-4 joined to TRBJ2-3; 5 matching bases give a weak D call of TRBD2. The DNA sequence is as follows: TGTGCCAGCAGTTGGACTGGGGATACGCAGTATTTT. Its product reads: CASSWTGDTQYF.